This paragraph covers one T cell receptor (beta chain) sequence. These data belong to a study of human T cells and chemical hapten exposure. Time point in this sample: pre-sensitization, week 0. Treatment of the sample: therapeutic diphenylcyclopropenone sensitization with weekly scalp DPC. Each CDR3 protein gets one entry after TCRdb re-called the RACE reads with MiXCR. The sample lists about 89,000 distinct CDR3 sequences, 11% occurring once. The germline gives CDR1 SGDLS, CDR2 YYNGEE. Trimming left V 3 bases short and J 8 bases short, with 15 bases between. CDR3 length equals 14 residues. The chain joins TRBV9 to TRBJ2-1; no definite D call. The sample consisted of whole blood, taken in connection with sensitization to the hapten diphenylcyclopropenone (DPC). The TCR was taken from an older woman with alopecia areata. Some clones in this sample may be carry-over from other donors' samples. The DNA for the CDR3 is TGTGCCAGCAGCGCCGGTACTACCTATGATGAGCAGTTCTTC. Translation: CASSAGTTYDEQFF.